The rows below give T cell receptor beta chains drawn from one sample of a study of sequential checkpoint blockade in melanoma. TCRdb keeps only in-frame clones here, not all; method: immunoSEQ multiplex PCR. In the table there are 12,000 or so clones, 25% to 35% of which are singletons. The material sequenced was tumor tissue (inferred from file names), taken from a patient given nivolumab and ipilimumab in sequence. These receptors were taken from a human donor with melanoma. CDR3s leave out the opening cysteine and the closing phenylalanine or tryptophan. For some rows the clone size is stated as once, few or many, or as a class when expanded; others skip it.

clone_size	v_call	cdr3_aa
.	TRBV14	ASSQVIAYNEQF
.	TRBV6-8	ASEPGAGSETQY
.	TRBV5-1	ASSLFSQPLNTEAF
.	TRBV1	ASSPTSKGAFSGNTIY
.	TRBV7-4	ASSPSGTYNEQF
.	TRBV5-1	ASSPGLAGYNEQF
.	TRBV28	ASSFPTSGSLTYNEQF
many	TRBV11-3	ASSRGGQSNYGYT
.	TRBV19	ASSIGTAPYEQY
few	TRBV19	ASMGGGQPQH
medium-sized	TRBV11-3	ASSPRTGGSTEAF
.	TRBV6-8	ASIFSGLETQY
few	TRBV6-8	ASSRNRGNGNTIY
.	TRBV19	ASSIDPGGETQY
.	TRBV7-5	ASSHGRRTFYEQY
few	TRBV12-5	ASNPGLGNEQF
few	TRBV6-8	ASRGDSSVPYEQY
many	TRBV28	ASSLVPVSWEGRIYEQY
few	TRBV6-8	ASSRYDSSYNEQF
few	TRBV5-1	ASSLEVGMNTEAF
.	TRBV19	ASGRGSNQPQH
.	TRBV9	ASSVGGLVYNEQF
.	TRBV5-1	ASSLQTGSYEQY
.	TRBV19	ASGVRGRLSNEQF
few	TRBV6-8	ASSYSGTSGYEQY
.	TRBV19	ASTGGDTLSNQPQH
.	TRBV5-1	ASSLEGDADEQY
few	TRBV5-1	ASSWGRTTDTQY
few	TRBV18	ASSPTGANVLT
.	TRBV5-1	ASSLAPGTGPEKLF
medium-sized	TRBV6-8	ASSPGTGNYEQY
.	TRBV6-8	ASGGQNGGTGEQF
few	TRBV19	ASSIHPKQGTFSLAKNIQY
.	TRBV6-8	ASSSQGLASYNEQF
.	TRBV11-3	ASSLEDREADTQY
.	TRBV6-1	ASSEVGTGRRSSGNTIY
.	TRBV11-3	ASSSLDRGPYEQY
many	TRBV6-8	ASSVDSVTQY
few	TRBV11-3	ASSLGSGYNEQF
few	TRBV9	ASSASTGLGNTIY
.	TRBV7-2	ASSPTAPYGYT
many	TRBV7-6	ASSLRQREYDEQY
few	TRBV6-8	ASSAHSGRAKDEQF
.	TRBV28	ASSPLLINTEAF
.	TRBV12-5	ASQDRLYNEQF
.	TRBV28	ASSLGLAGSYEQY
.	TRBV19	ASSSLQGSSDTQY
.	TRBV28	ASSLGHRNTEAF
few	TRBV6-8	ASSGLGSYNEQF
.	TRBV19	ASTITGSDEKLF
.	TRBV19	ASSQLNANTGELF
.	TRBV10-2	ASSEYLALTDTQY
.	TRBV2	ASSEIPGDNTGELF
many	TRBV11-3	ASSLGAGVPGELF
few	TRBV28	ASSLRWGLAASKSSYEQY